This entry lists 26 T cell receptor beta chains sequenced from one sample in a study of blood T cell repertoires in COVID-19. Libraries were prepared by immunoSEQ multiplex PCR; TCRdb keeps only in-frame clonotypes and omits some of them. The table has roughly 230,000 clones, 89% seen once. Specimen: peripheral blood. These receptors all come from a woman aged 40 to 50 who had recovered from COVID-19.

The chain employs TRBV7-6 and TRBJ1-5, with TRBD1 matching 8 bases. J gave up 3 bases and V 1 base, and 8 bases lay outside the gene matches. CDR1 is SGHVS, CDR2 FNYEAQ, per germline. The CDR3 spans 17 residues. The CDR3 protein is CASSLGGTGRVNQPQHF. The CDR3 region has the DNA TGTGCCAGCAGCTTAGGGGGGACAGGTCGGGTCAATCAGCCCCAGCATTTT.

The chain joins TRBV5-4 to TRBJ2-5, with D perhaps TRBD2 (5 bases). Trimming took 5 bases from V and 2 from J, leaving 19 bases between them. From germline, CDR1 is SGHNT and CDR2 YYREEE (reference sequence). The CDR3 runs to 16 residues. CDR3 region: CASRRSGSESQETQYF. In DNA form, the CDR3 reads TGTGCCAGCAGACGTTCGGGGTCCGAGTCTCAAGAGACCCAGTACTTC.

This chain links TRBV6-5 with TRBJ1-2, with a weak D call TRBD1 (6 bases). V lost 5 bases and J lost 4, with 11 bases in between. The germline V gene encodes CDR1 MNHEY and CDR2 SVGAGI. This CDR3 has 13 amino acids. The CDR3 coding sequence is TGTGCCAGCAGTCCTGACAGGATCTATGGCTACACCTTC. Its translation: CASSPDRIYGYTF.

The chain employs TRBV29-1 and TRBJ1-1, with D tentatively TRBD1 (5 bases). Trimming stripped 6 bases from V and 4 bases from J, with 9 bases between. The CDR3 is 11 residues long. CDR1 and CDR2 (germline): SQVTM, ANQGSEA. This CDR3 is CSVGGPTEAFF. CDR3 coding DNA: TGCAGCGTCGGGGGTCCCACTGAAGCTTTCTTT.

The V call is TRBV21-1, the J call TRBJ2-4; the table's D call, TRBD2, was not checked against the DNA. TRBV21-1 has pseudogene status. This CDR3 spans 14 amino acids. This CDR3 is CARTSGRARVIQYF. The CDR3 DNA follows: TGTGCCAGGACTAGCGGGAGGGCGAGGGTCATTCAGTACTTC.

The chain carries TRBV7-2 and TRBJ2-5; D may be TRBD1 (6 bases). The CDR3 is 15 amino acids. V lost 6 bases, J lost 5 bases, and 19 bases lay in between. CDR1 and CDR2 (germline): SGHTA, FQGNSA. In DNA, the CDR3 is TGTGCCAGCAGACCACATAAAGGGGGTATGGAGACCCAGTACTTC. Translated: CASRPHKGGMETQYF.

The chain combines TRBV29-1 with TRBJ1-2; 8 bases align to TRBD1. The CDR3 has 15 residues. With V trimmed by 6 bases and J by 3 bases, 12 bases remained unmatched. The germline CDR1 and CDR2 sequences are SQVTM and ANQGSEA. The CDR3 sequence: CSVTGTGGGDYGYTF. CDR3 nucleotide sequence: TGCAGCGTGACCGGGACAGGTGGTGGGGACTATGGCTACACCTTC.

The chain couples TRBV14 to TRBJ2-3; 13 bases line up with TRBD2. Germline trimming cut 5 bases from V and 5 bases from J; bases unmatched to any gene: 7. Germline values: CDR1 SGHDN, CDR2 FVKESK. The CDR3 loop spans 16 amino acids. CDR3 region: CASSSLLAGGLDTQYF. CDR3 bases: TGTGCCAGCAGCTCTCTACTAGCGGGAGGGCTAGATACGCAGTATTTT.

The gene calls are TRBV14 and TRBJ2-7, with D unclear. CDR3 length equals 12 residues. CDR1 and CDR2 from the germline V gene are SGHDN and FVKESK. Trimming took 4 bases from V and 2 from J, leaving 6 bases between them. The CDR3 bases are TGTGCCAGCAGCCGACATCCCTACGAGCAGTACTTC. Translating gives CASSRHPYEQYF.

This chain connects TRBV5-8 to TRBJ1-6; D unresolved. V gave up 4 bases and J gave up 4 bases, with 6 bases separating them. There are 13 residues in the CDR3. CDR1 is SGHTS, CDR2 YDEGEE, per germline. CDR3: CASSPPYNSPLHF. CDR3 nucleotide sequence: TGTGCCAGCAGCCCCCCATATAATTCACCCCTCCACTTT.

This clone has just one count. The chain carries TRBV5-1 and TRBJ1-1; TRBD1 aligns across 8 bases. The trim removed 6 bases at V and 5 bases at J, leaving 12 bases unmatched. The CDR3 contains 15 residues. Germline values: CDR1 SGHRS, CDR2 YFSETQ. The CDR3 DNA reads TGCGCCAGCACCCTGACAGGGGAGGGGTTGACTGAAGCTTTCTTT. This encodes CASTLTGEGLTEAFF.

The chain employs TRBV10-1 and TRBJ2-5, with a tentative D call TRBD1 (6 bases). This CDR3 spans 13 amino acids. Trimming left V 3 bases short and J 2 bases short, with 7 bases between. Germline CDR1 is WNHNN and CDR2 is SYGVQD (reference sequence). For the CDR3, the DNA is TGCGCCAGCAGTGAAGGACAGCAAGAGACCCAGTACTTC. This codes for CASSEGQQETQYF.

The chain uses TRBV5-6 and TRBJ1-2, with D tentatively TRBD1 (5 bases). Germline loops: CDR1 SGHDT, CDR2 YYEEEE. The CDR3 loop spans 13 amino acids. The ends were cut back, 0 bases at V and 8 bases at J, with 11 bases in the middle. The CDR3 sequence: CASSLEPGGGYTF. CDR3 coding DNA: TGTGCCAGCAGCTTGGAACCGGGGGGAGGCTACACCTTC.

This clone came up once. V is TRBV23-1 and J is TRBJ2-5, with 8 bases identical to TRBD2. TRBV23-1 is an open reading frame whose function is uncertain. V dropped 6 bases and J dropped 4; count of bases not matched to a gene: 10. The CDR3 runs to 15 residues. The CDR3 bases are TGCGCCAGCAGCCAAGGGTGGCGGGGGGTAGAGACCCAGTACTTC. This translates into CASSQGWRGVETQYF.

This clone appeared a single time. The genes are TRBV9 and TRBJ1-5; possible D gene TRBD1, 5 bases. The V gene lost 3 bases and the J gene lost 10 bases, with 14 bases spanning the gap. This CDR3 spans 13 amino acids. Germline V CDR1 and CDR2: SGDLS, YYNGEE. CDR3 region: CASSAWEGSPQHF. The CDR3 DNA reads TGTGCCAGCAGCGCCTGGGAGGGGAGCCCCCAGCATTTT.

J is TRBJ2-5 and V is TRBV7-8, with D possibly matching TRBD2 (6 bases). The V and J ends lost 5 bases and 0 bases respectively, with 10 bases between them. The CDR3 is 14 amino acids. Per germline, CDR1 SGHVS and CDR2 FQNEAQ. The DNA for the CDR3 is TGTGCCAGCAGCCTCCGGGACTACCAAGAGACCCAGTACTTC. Translating gives CASSLRDYQETQYF. The whole variable domain, filled in from reference TRBV7-8 and TRBJ2-5, reads GAGVSQSPRYKVAKRGQDVALRCDPISGHVSLFWYQQALGQGPEFLTYFQNEAQLDKSGLPSDRFFAERPEGSVSTLKIQRTQQEDSAVYLCASSLRDYQETQYFGPGTRLLVL.

This sequence joins TRBV12-3 or TRBV12-4 and TRBJ1-5; no definite D call. Trimming shortened V by 5 bases and J by 11 bases, and 13 bases separated the two germline ends. The CDR3 sequence is 12 residues long. CDR3 nucleotide sequence: TGTGCCAGCAGTGTCCAGTGGTTCGCCCAGCATTTT. Protein sequence: CASSVQWFAQHF.

V and J are TRBV5-4 and TRBJ1-2; 8 nucleotides match TRBD1. The J segment lost 8 bases and the V segment lost 4 bases, leaving 10 bases of the junction unmatched. Germline V lookup: CDR1 SGHNT, CDR2 YYREEE (reference sequence). The CDR3 is 14 amino acids. CDR3 nucleotide sequence: TGTGCCAGCAGCGGACCGGGACAGGTCGGGGGCTACACCTTC. Residues: CASSGPGQVGGYTF.

About this clone itself: Other DNA sequences within the sample encode an identical CDR3. The V call is TRBV29-1, the J call TRBJ2-1, with 7 bases lining up with TRBD2. The CDR3 runs 14 residues. The germline CDR1 and CDR2 sequences are SQVTM and ANQGSEA. V trimming: 4 bases; J trimming: 0 bases; junction bases outside the gene matches: 3. CDR3 sequence (DNA): TGCAGCGTTGTCGGCGGGAGCTCCTACAATGAGCAGTTCTTC. Translating gives CSVVGGSSYNEQFF.

V usage is TRBV5-1 and J usage is TRBJ2-5, with 8 nucleotides matching TRBD1. The CDR3 consists of 12 residues. Germline loops: CDR1 SGHRS, CDR2 YFSETQ. Unmatched junction bases numbered 1, after V lost 7 bases and J lost 2 bases. The CDR3 reads CASRQGQETQYF. The CDR3 bases are TGCGCCAGCCGACAGGGGCAAGAGACCCAGTACTTC.

The V gene is TRBV11-3, the J gene TRBJ2-3; 7 bases map to TRBD2. CDR1 and CDR2 (germline): SGHNT, YENEEA. The V segment lost 4 bases and the J segment 7 bases; nucleotides outside the gene matches: 5. The CDR3 sequence is 13 residues long. CDR3 loop: CASSSGGRNTQYF. DNA for the CDR3: TGTGCCAGCAGCTCCGGGGGGAGAAATACGCAGTATTTT.

The chain recombines TRBV21-1 with TRBJ2-2; TRBD1 is the table's D call, not checked against the DNA. TRBV21-1 is marked as a pseudogene. The CDR3 is made up of 16 amino acids. The CDR3, as DNA: TGTGCCAGCAGCAAAGGATCAACAGGGATGGGCGGGGAGCTGTTTTTT. Translation: CASSKGSTGMGGELFF.

J is TRBJ2-5 and V is TRBV28; TRBD2 might be the D (6 bases). Per the germline V gene, CDR1 is MDHEN and CDR2 is SYDVKM. V was shortened by 6 bases and J by 5 bases, with 28 bases between the two germline ends. The CDR3 sequence is 18 residues long. The CDR3 coding sequence is TGTGCCAGCAGCTCCTACTTAGAGTATAGGGGCGCGGGGGAGACCCAGTACTTC. Its translation is CASSSYLEYRGAGETQYF.

This chain links TRBV5-4 with TRBJ2-1, with no clear D. Trimming took off 4 bases at V and 4 bases at J, with 12 bases between the two ends. The V gene's germline CDR1 is SGHNT and CDR2 YYREEE (reference sequence). The CDR3 runs 14 residues. Here the CDR3 reads CASSRKIEYNEQFF. The CDR3 DNA reads TGTGCCAGCAGCCGTAAGATAGAATACAATGAGCAGTTCTTC. Supplemented by reference TRBV5-4 and TRBJ2-1, the full variable domain reads ETGVTQSPTHLIKTRGQQVTLRCSSQSGHNTVSWYQQALGQGPQFIFQYYREEENGRGNFPPRFSGLQFPNYSSELNVNALELDDSALYLCASSRKIEYNEQFFGPGTRLTVL.

The sample holds one count of this clone. J is TRBJ2-2 and V is TRBV5-6; possibly TRBD1 for D (5 bases). The germline V gene has CDR1 SGHDT and CDR2 YYEEEE. This CDR3 spans 17 amino acids. V gave up 4 bases and J gave up 2 bases, with 18 bases separating them. The CDR3 nucleotides are TGTGCCAGCAGCACTCGTTTCTTGGGGCGCAACACCGGGGAGCTGTTTTTT. Translation gives CASSTRFLGRNTGELFF.

This clone was counted only a few times. V usage is TRBV6-1 and J usage is TRBJ1-3; 7 bases agree with TRBD1. The germline V gene has CDR1 MNHNS and CDR2 SASEGT. After removal of 4 bases from V and 0 bases from J, the junction contained 6 bases not matched to a gene. This CDR3 spans 16 amino acids. The CDR3 is CASSALGTDSGNTIYF. For the CDR3, the DNA is TGTGCCAGCAGTGCCCTTGGGACAGACTCTGGAAACACCATATATTTT.